The following is a T cell receptor beta chain sequence with its context. This table comes from immunoSEQ multiplex PCR, and its TCRdb copy is limited to in-frame clones, with some not included. This sample has some 23,000 clones, with approximately 85% found just once. This entry comes from a study of T cells in narcolepsy. Trimming removed 5 bases at V and 5 bases at J, with 13 bases between. Germline assignment: CDR1 SEHNR and CDR2 FQNEAQ (reference sequence). This CDR3 is built from 14 residues. This receptor was obtained from a human donor with narcolepsy. Sequencing input: CD45RA- memory CD4+ T cells from PBMCs. The J gene is TRBJ2-1, the V gene TRBV7-9; a possible D gene is TRBD2 (5 bases). CDR3 sequence: CASSQRRPNNEQFF. The CDR3 region has the DNA TGTGCCAGCAGCCAAAGGAGGCCAAACAATGAGCAGTTCTTC.